The sequence of this TCR beta chain was determined in a study of blood T cell repertoires in COVID-19 (dated by TCRdb to the early 2020s). Notes on the research overall: The collaborator samples originated in the United States, Italy and Spain and spanned the acute and convalescent phases of COVID-19. The material from the prospective study consisted of cDNA or gDNA derived from T cells, B-cell-depleted T cells, or PBMCs. Deeply sampled blood TCRbeta repertoires from subjects exposed to, actively infected with, or recovered from COVID-19 were included in the dataset. A freely available public database, intended as a resource for researchers studying the immune response to SARS-CoV-2, is where the repertoires were released. The samples were drawn from the first 160 participants of the ongoing ImmuneRACE study and from under 1,500 subjects provided by 6 global collaborators. Sample metadata almost always included a de-identified subject ID, COVID-19 status, age in years and sex. HLA class I and class II types, where available, came from metadata supplied by the sample provider rather than from assay-based typing. Here is what the overall study found, with its caveats: The quantity of clinical and demographic metadata differed by source and by participant and was supplied without curation.

TCRbeta CDR3 regions were amplified from genomic DNA by means of the immunoSEQ Assay, a bias-controlled multiplex PCR. In the paper's pipeline: Nucleated cell counts per sample were estimated from amplification of reference gene primers within the assay. Sequence reads were collapsed and filtered to measure the absolute abundance of every unique TCRbeta CDR3 rearrangement. For each sample, productive Simpson clonality was calculated as the square root of Simpson's diversity index across productive rearrangements. The table was pulled from immuneACCESS by TCRdb, which kept in-frame rearrangements only. Such tables lose some clones; where checked, under half of the loss comes from unresolved V genes, and the rest has no known cause. The DNA was the basis for D and trimming; V, J and clone size are from that table. Recorded for this sample are about 310,000 clones; approximately 89% of them occurred a single time. Clones ranked in the top ten supply around a tenth of the sample.

A word on this clone: The antigen it recognizes is unknown. Qualities for individual bases were not recorded, and no much larger clone is one base off.

Participants in the prospective study were aged roughly 18 to 100 years, lived in about two dozen United States geographic areas, and enrolled through a virtual design. Cohort assignment in the prospective study relied on participant-reported clinical history from a screening survey and a study questionnaire. For ImmuneRACE Cohort 3, a participant was defined as recovered based on two consecutive negative NP/OP PCR tests, clearance by a healthcare professional, or resolution of symptoms. In the prospective study, mobile phlebotomists collected whole blood, serum and a nasopharyngeal or oropharyngeal swab from each participant. Additional blood draws and questionnaires over an approximately two-month period could optionally be provided by prospective study participants. Blood samples from the prospective study were shipped frozen or at room temperature prior to DNA extraction. From the cysteine up to the phenylalanine, the CDR3 has a length of 15 residues. Here the CDR3 DNA is all that survives: 45 bases in frame from base 1. Trimming leaves V shorter by 2 bases and J shorter by 8 bases, with the junction holding 6 bases beyond the gene matches. Reading the germline V gene (reference sequence) gives CDR1 GTSNPN and CDR2 SVGIG.

The chain links TRBV30 with TRBJ2-2; the central 12 bases match TRBD2. This clonotype originated in a woman in her 40s who had recovered from COVID-19. Sequencing was carried out using PBMCs or T cells enriched from blood (not recorded which). The sequenced DNA: TGTGCCTGGAGTATAGGACTAGCGGGAAATGGGGAGCTGTTTTTT. It specifies CAWSIGLAGNGELFF.